This T cell receptor (beta chain) was recorded in a study of cytotoxic CD8 clonotypes in ibrutinib-treated CLL. About the research overall: Across the patients, roughly ten were relapsed/refractory, 15 treatment-naive and about 17 IGHV unmutated. About 25 partial and 2 complete responses; at median roughly 70 months, about 14 remitted, approximately 12 progressed. Average yields of approximately 260,000 productive templates and 75,000 to 100,000 productive rearrangements characterized the samples. Study results and caveats: Pretreatment clonality was elevated relative to age-matched healthy donors and paralleled circulating CD8+ T-cell counts.

Comment on this clone: Its antigen is still unknown.

Produced via immunoSEQ multiplex PCR; TCRdb's table is partial and in-frame only. The sample shows about 22,000 clones, about 69% of them seen only once. V was clipped by 6 bases and J by 1 base, with 9 bases between them. This CDR3 spans 13 amino acids. The germline V gene encodes CDR1 SNHLY and CDR2 FYNNEI. Sequenced here: PBMCs, sampled after 12 months of ibrutinib treatment. The TCR was taken from a human donor with chronic lymphocytic leukemia. This rearrangement joins TRBV2 to TRBJ1-2; TRBD1 might be the D (5 bases). The DNA of the CDR3 is TGTGCCAGCAGGAGGGACGGTAACTATGGCTACACCTTC. Amino acid sequence: CASRRDGNYGYTF.